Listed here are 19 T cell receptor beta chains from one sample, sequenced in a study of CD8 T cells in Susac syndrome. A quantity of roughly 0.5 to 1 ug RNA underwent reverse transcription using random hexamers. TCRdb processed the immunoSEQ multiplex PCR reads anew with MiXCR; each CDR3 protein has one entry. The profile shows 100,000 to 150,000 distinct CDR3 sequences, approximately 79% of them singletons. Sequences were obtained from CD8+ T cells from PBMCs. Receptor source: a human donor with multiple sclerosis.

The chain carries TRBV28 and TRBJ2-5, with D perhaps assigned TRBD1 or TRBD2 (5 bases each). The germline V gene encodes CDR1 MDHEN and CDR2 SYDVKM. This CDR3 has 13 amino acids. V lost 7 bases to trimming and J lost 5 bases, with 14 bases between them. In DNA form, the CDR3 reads TGTGCCAGCACCCAGGGCGGCGGGGAGACCCAGTACTTC. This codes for CASTQGGGETQYF.

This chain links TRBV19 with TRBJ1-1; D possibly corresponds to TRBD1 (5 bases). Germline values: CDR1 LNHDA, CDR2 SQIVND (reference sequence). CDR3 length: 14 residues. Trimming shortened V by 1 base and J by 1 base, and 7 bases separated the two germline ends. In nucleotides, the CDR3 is TGTGCCAGTAGTATAGTCCAGGGGAACACTGAAGCTTTCTTT. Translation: CASSIVQGNTEAFF.

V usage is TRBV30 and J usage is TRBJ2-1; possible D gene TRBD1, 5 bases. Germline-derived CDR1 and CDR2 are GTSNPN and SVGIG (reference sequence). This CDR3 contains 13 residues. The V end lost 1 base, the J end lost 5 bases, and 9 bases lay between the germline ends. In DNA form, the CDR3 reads TGTGCCTGGAGTGGAATAGGGGACAATGAGCAGTTCTTC. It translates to CAWSGIGDNEQFF.

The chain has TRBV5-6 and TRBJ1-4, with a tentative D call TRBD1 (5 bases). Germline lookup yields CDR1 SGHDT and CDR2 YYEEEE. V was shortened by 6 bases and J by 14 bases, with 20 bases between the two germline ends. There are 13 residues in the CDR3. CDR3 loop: CASTDYDQGGLFF. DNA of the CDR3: TGTGCCAGCACCGATTACGACCAGGGAGGGCTGTTTTTT.

DNA for the CDR3: TGTGCCAGCAGCCAAGCGTTGGCGGGGGGGACAGATACGCAGTATTTT. Its translation: CASSQALAGGTDTQYF. This chain connects TRBV4-2 to TRBJ2-3; 9 nucleotides line up with TRBD2. Germline V gives CDR1 LGHNA, CDR2 YNFKEQ. This CDR3 has 16 residues. V lost 1 base and J lost 3; bases outside the gene matches: 5.

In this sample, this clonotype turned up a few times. The CDR3 nucleotides are TGTGCCAGCAGCGGGGGACAGGGAAATACTGAAGCTTTCTTT. This encodes CASSGGQGNTEAFF. The rearrangement uses TRBV7-2 and TRBJ1-1, with 9 bases identical to TRBD1. The CDR3 spans 14 residues. From germline, CDR1 is SGHTA and CDR2 FQGNSA. The V gene end was trimmed by 5 bases and the J gene end by 5 bases; junction bases not matched to a gene: 6. The whole variable domain, remainder taken from reference TRBV7-2 and TRBJ1-1, is GAGVSQSPSNKVTEKGKDVELRCDPISGHTALYWYRQSLGQGLEFLIYFQGNSAPDKSGLPSDRFSAERTGGSVSTLTIQRTQQEDSAVYLCASSGGQGNTEAFFGQGTRLTVV.

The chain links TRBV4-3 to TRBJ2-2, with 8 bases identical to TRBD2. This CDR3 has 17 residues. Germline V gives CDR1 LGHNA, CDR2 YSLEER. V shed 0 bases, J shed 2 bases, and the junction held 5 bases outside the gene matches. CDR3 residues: CASSQDRTSGNTGELFF. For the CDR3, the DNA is TGCGCCAGCAGCCAAGATCGAACTAGCGGTAACACCGGGGAGCTGTTTTTT.

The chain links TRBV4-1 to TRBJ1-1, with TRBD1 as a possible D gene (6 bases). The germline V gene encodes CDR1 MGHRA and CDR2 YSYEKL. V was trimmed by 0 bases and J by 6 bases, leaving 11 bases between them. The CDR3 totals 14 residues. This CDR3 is CASSQESGASEAFF. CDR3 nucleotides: TGCGCCAGCAGCCAAGAGTCAGGGGCGTCTGAAGCTTTCTTT.

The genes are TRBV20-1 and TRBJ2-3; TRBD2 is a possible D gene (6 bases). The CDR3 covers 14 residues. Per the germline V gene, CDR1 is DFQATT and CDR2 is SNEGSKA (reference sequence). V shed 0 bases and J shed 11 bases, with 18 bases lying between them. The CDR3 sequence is CSARDLRGDWEQYF. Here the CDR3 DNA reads TGCAGTGCTAGAGATCTAAGAGGGGACTGGGAGCAGTATTTT.

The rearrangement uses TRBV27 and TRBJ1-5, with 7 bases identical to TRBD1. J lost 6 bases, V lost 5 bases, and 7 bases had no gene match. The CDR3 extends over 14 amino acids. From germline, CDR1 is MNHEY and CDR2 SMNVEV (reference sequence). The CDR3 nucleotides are TGTGCCAGCAGTCACAGGGGAGTGGGTCAGCCCCAGCATTTT. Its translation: CASSHRGVGQPQHF.

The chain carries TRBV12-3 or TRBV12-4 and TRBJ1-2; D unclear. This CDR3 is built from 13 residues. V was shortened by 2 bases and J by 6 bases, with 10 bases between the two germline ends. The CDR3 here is CASSLFREDGYTF. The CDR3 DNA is TGTGCCAGCAGTTTATTTCGCGAGGATGGCTACACCTTC.

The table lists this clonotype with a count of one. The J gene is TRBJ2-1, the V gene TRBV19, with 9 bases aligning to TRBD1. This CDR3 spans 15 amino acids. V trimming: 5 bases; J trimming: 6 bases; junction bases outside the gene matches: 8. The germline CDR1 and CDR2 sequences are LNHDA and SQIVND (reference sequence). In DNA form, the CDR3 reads TGTGCCAGTAGTGTCCCGGGACAGGGATTCAATGAGCAGTTCTTC. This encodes CASSVPGQGFNEQFF.

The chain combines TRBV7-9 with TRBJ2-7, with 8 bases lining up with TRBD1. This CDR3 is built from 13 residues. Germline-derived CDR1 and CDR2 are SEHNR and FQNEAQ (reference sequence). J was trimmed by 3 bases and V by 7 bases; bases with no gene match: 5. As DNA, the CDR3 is TGTGCCAGCATGGGACAGGAGAACTACGAGCAGTACTTC. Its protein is CASMGQENYEQYF.

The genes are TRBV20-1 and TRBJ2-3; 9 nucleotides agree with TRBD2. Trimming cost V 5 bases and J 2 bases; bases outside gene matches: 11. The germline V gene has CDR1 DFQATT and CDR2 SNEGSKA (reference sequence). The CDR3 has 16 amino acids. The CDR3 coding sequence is TGCAGTGCTCTGGGATCTAGCGGGGCTTACACAGATACGCAGTATTTT. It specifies CSALGSSGAYTDTQYF.

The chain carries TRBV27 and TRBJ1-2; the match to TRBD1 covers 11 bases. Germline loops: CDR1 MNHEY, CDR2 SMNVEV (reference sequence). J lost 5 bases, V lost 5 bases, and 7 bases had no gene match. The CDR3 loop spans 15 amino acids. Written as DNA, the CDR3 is TGTGCCAGCAGTACGGACAGGGGGCTTTGGTATGGCTACACCTTC. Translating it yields CASSTDRGLWYGYTF.

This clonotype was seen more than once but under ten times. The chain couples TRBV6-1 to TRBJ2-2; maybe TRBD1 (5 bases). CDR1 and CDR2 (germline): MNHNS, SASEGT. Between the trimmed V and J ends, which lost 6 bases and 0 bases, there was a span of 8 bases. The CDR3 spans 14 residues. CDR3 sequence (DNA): TGTGCCAGCAGCCCGGACACGAACACCGGGGAGCTGTTTTTT. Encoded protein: CASSPDTNTGELFF.

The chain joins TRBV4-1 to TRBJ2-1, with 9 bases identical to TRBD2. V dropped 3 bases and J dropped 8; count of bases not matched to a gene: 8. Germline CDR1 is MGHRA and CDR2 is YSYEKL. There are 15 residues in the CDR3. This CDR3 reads CASSQRGGVDYEQFF. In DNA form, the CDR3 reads TGCGCCAGCAGCCAGCGGGGGGGAGTGGACTATGAGCAGTTCTTC.

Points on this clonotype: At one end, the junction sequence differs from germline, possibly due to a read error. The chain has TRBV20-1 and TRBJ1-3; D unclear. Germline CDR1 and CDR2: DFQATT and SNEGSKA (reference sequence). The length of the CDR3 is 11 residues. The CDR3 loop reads CGAREGNTIYF. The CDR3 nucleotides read TGCGGTGCTAGAGAAGGAAACACCATATATTTT.

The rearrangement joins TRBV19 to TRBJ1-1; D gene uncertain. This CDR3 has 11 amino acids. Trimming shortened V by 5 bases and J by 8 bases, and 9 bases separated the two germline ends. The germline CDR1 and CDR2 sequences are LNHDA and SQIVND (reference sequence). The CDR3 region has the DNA TGTGCCAGTAGTTCAGGTTTGGAAGCTTTCTTT. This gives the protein CASSSGLEAFF.